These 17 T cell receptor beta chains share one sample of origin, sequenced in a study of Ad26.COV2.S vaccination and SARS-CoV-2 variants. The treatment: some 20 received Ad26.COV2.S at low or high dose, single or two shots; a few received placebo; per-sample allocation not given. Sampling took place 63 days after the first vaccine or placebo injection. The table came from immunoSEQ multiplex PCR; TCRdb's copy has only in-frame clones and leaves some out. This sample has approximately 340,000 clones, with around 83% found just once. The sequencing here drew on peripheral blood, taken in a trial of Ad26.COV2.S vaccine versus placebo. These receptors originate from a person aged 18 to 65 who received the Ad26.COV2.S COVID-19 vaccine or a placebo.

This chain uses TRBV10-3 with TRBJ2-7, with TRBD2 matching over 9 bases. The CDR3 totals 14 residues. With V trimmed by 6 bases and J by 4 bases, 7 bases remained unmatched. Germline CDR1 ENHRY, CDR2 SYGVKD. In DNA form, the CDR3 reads TGTGCCATCAGCCAGACTAGCGGAGGTTACGAGCAGTACTTC. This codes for CAISQTSGGYEQYF.

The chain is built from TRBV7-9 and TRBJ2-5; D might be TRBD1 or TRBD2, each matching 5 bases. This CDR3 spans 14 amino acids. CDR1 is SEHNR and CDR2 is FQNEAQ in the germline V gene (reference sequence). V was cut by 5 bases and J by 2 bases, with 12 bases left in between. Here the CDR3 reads CASSPWDAQETQYF. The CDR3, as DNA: TGTGCCAGCAGCCCTTGGGACGCTCAAGAGACCCAGTACTTC.

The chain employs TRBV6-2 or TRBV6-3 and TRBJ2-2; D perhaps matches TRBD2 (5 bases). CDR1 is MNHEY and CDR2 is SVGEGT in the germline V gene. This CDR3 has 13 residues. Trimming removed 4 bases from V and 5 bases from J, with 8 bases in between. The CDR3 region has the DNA TGTGCCAGCAGTTCCGCGGGTACCGGGGAGCTGTTTTTT. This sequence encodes CASSSAGTGELFF.

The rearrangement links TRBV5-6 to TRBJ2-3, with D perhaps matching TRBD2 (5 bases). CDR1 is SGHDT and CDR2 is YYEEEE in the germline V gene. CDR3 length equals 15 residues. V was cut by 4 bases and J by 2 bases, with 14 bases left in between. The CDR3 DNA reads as TGTGCCAGCAGCCCCGCGGGCCAGCCCACAGATACGCAGTATTTT. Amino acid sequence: CASSPAGQPTDTQYF. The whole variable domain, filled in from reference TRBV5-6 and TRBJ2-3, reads DAGVTQSPTHLIKTRGQQVTLRCSPKSGHDTVSWYQQALGQGPQFIFQYYEEEERQRGNFPDRFSGHQFPNYSSELNVNALLLGDSALYLCASSPAGQPTDTQYFGPGTRLTVL.

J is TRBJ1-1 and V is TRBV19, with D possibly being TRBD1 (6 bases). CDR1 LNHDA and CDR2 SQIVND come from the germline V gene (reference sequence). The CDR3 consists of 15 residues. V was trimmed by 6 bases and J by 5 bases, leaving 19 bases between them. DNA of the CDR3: TGTGCCAGTAGGGCTCCGGGACACAAGCAGACTGAAGCTTTCTTT. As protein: CASRAPGHKQTEAFF.

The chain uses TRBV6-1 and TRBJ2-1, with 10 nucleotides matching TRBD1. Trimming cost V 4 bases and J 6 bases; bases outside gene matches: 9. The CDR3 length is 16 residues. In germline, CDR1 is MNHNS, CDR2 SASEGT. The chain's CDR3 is CASSVLPGTGVNEQFF. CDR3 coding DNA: TGTGCCAGCAGTGTCCTCCCAGGGACAGGGGTCAATGAGCAGTTCTTC.

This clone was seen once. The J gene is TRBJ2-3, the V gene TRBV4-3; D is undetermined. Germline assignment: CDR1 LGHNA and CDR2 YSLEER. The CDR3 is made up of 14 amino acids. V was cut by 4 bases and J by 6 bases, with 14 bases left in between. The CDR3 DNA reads TGCGCCAGCAGCCCCTCACCCCTCTGGGATACGCAGTATTTT. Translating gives CASSPSPLWDTQYF.

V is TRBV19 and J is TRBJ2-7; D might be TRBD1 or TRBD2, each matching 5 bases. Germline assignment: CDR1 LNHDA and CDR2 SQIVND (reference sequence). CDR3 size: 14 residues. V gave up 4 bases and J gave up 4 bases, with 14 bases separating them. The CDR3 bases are TGTGCCAGTAGTAACTGGGACCCCAATTACGAGCAGTACTTC. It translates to CASSNWDPNYEQYF.

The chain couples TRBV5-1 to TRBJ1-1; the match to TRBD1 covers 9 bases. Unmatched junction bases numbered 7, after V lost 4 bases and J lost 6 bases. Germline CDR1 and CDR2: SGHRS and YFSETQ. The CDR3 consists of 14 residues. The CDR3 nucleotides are TGCGCCAGCAGCACGGGACAGGGTAGTGCTGAAGCTTTCTTT. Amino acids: CASSTGQGSAEAFF.

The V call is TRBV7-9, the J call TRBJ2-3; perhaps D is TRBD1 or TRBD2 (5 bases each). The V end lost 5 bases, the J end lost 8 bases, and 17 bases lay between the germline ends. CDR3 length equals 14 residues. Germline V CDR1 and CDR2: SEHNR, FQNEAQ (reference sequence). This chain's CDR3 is CASSQMGDHVTQYF. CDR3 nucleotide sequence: TGTGCCAGCAGCCAAATGGGGGACCACGTTACGCAGTATTTT.

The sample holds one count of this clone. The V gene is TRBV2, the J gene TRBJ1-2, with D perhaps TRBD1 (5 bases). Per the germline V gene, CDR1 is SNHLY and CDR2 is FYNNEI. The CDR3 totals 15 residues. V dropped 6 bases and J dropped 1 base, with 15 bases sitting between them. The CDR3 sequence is CASSPDRDYNYGYTF. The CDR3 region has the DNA TGTGCCAGCAGCCCCGACAGAGATTATAACTATGGCTACACCTTC.

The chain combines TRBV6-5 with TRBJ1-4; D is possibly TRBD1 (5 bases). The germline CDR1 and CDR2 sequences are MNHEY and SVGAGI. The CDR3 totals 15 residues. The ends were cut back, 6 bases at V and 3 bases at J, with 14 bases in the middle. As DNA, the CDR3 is TGTGCCAGCAGACAAGGGGCAAGCCCTAATGAAAAACTGTTTTTT. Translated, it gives CASRQGASPNEKLFF.

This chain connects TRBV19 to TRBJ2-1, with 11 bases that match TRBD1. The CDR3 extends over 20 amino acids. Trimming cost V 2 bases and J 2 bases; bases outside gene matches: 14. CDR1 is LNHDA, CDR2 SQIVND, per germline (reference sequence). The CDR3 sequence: CASSISGQGAAGGTYNEQFF. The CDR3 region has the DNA TGTGCCAGTAGTATATCCGGACAGGGGGCCGCGGGAGGCACCTACAATGAGCAGTTCTTC.

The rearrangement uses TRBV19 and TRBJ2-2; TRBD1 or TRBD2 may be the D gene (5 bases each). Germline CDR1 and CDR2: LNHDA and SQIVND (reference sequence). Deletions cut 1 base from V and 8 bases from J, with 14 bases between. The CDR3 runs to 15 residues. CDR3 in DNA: TGTGCCAGTAGTATAGTCAGGGAGTTTAGGGGGGAGCTGTTTTTT. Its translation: CASSIVREFRGELFF.

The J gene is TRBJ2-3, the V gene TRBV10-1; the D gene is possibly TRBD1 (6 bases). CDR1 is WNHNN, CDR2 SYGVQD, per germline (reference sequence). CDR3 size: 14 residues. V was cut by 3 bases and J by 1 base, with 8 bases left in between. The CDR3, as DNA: TGCGCCAGCAGTGATCGGACAGGCACAGATACGCAGTATTTT. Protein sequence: CASSDRTGTDTQYF.

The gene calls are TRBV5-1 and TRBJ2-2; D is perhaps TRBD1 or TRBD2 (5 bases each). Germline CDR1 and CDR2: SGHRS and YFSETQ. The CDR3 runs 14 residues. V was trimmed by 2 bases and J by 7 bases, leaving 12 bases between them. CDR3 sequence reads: CASSFGTFIGELFF. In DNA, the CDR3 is TGCGCCAGCAGCTTCGGGACCTTTATCGGGGAGCTGTTTTTT.

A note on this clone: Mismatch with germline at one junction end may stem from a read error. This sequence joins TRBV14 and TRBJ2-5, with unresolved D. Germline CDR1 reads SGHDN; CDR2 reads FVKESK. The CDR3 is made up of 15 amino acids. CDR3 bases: TGTGCCAGCAGCAAAGAGCGTAGGCTACGAGAGACCCAGTACTTC. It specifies CASSKERRLRETQYF.